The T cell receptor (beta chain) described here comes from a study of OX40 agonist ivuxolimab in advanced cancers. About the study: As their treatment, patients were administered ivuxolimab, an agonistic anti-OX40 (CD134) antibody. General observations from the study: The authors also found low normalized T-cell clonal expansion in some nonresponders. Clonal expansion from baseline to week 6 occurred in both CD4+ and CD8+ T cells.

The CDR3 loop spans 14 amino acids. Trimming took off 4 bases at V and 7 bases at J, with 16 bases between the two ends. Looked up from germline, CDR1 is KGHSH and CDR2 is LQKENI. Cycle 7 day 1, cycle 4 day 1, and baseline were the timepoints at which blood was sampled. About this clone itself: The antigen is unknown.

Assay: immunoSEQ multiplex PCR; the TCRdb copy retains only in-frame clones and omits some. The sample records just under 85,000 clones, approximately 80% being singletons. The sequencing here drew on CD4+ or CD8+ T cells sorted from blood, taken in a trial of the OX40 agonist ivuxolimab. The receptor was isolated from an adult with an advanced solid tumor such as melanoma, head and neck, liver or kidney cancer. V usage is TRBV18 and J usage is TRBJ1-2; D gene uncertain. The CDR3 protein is CASSLNEDFGGYTF. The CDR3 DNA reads TGTGCCAGCTCACTAAACGAAGACTTCGGTGGCTACACCTTC.